The 32 T cell receptor beta chains below come from one sample, sequenced in a study of T cell responses to AZD1222 COVID-19 vaccine. Clones were read by immunoSEQ multiplex PCR, and TCRdb kept only the in-frame ones, dropping some. In the table there are 85,000 to 100,000 clones, roughly 88% of which are singletons. Specimen: peripheral blood, collected on day 0 of AZD1222 vaccination. These receptors all stem from an adult in good health.

V and J are TRBV12-3 or TRBV12-4 and TRBJ1-1; no definite D call. V was clipped by 4 bases and J by 11 bases, with 8 bases between them. The CDR3 spans 10 residues. CDR3 residues: CASSSNYAFF. The DNA for the CDR3 is TGTGCCAGCAGTTCAAATTACGCTTTCTTT.

This chain joins TRBV3-1 (or the pseudogene TRBV3-2) and TRBJ2-7; 8 nucleotides match TRBD1. This CDR3 spans 13 amino acids. Germline loops: CDR1 LGHDT, CDR2 YNNKEL (reference sequence). After removal of 4 bases from V and 5 bases from J, the junction contained 4 bases not matched to a gene. The CDR3 is CASSLRTGHEQYF. In DNA, the CDR3 is TGTGCCAGCAGCCTACGGACAGGGCACGAGCAGTACTTC.

The CDR3 DNA reads as TGTGCCAGTAGTTCGACAGTCTATAGCAATCAGCCCCAGCATTTT. Residues: CASSSTVYSNQPQHF. This chain joins TRBV19 and TRBJ1-5; a possible D gene is TRBD1 (5 bases). Trimming cost V 5 bases and J 0 bases, with 11 bases left between them. The CDR3 is made up of 15 amino acids. Germline V gives CDR1 LNHDA, CDR2 SQIVND (reference sequence).

This chain connects TRBV14 to TRBJ1-1, with D unresolved. Germline assignment: CDR1 SGHDN and CDR2 FVKESK. Trimming took off 5 bases at V and 1 base at J, with 11 bases between the two ends. The CDR3 contains 14 residues. CDR3 amino acids: CASSSWAKNTEAFF. The CDR3 bases are TGTGCCAGCAGCAGTTGGGCGAAGAACACTGAAGCTTTCTTT.

This clone was counted at least ten times. V gene TRBV4-2 combines with J gene TRBJ2-7, with TRBD2 identical over 15 bases. The J segment lost 5 bases and the V segment lost 2 bases, leaving 10 bases of the junction unmatched. In germline, CDR1 is LGHNA, CDR2 YNFKEQ. The CDR3 covers 18 residues. The chain's CDR3 is CASSQSPGLAGGYDEQYF. The CDR3 bases are TGTGCCAGCAGCCAATCTCCCGGACTAGCGGGGGGGTACGACGAGCAGTACTTC.

V usage is TRBV7-6 and J usage is TRBJ2-7, with TRBD2 matching over 10 bases. The V and J ends lost 4 bases and 0 bases, in that order; junction bases with no gene match: 6. CDR3 length: 16 amino acids. Germline lookup yields CDR1 SGHVS and CDR2 FNYEAQ. CDR3 sequence: CASSSGLAELSYEQYF. The CDR3 DNA reads TGTGCCAGCAGCTCAGGACTAGCGGAGCTCTCCTACGAGCAGTACTTC.

The rearrangement uses TRBV6-2 or TRBV6-3 and TRBJ2-7; possibly TRBD1 for D (5 bases). The CDR3 totals 13 residues. CDR1 MNHEY and CDR2 SVGEGT come from the germline V gene. The V end was cut by 3 bases, the J end by 0 bases, with 6 bases between. As DNA, the CDR3 is TGTGCCAGCAGTTATCAGGGCTCCTACGAGCAGTACTTC. Residues: CASSYQGSYEQYF.

The CDR3 is CASSGVVNTEAFF. The CDR3 nucleotides are TGTGCCAGCAGTGGGGTGGTGAACACTGAAGCTTTCTTT. The V and J genes are TRBV13 and TRBJ1-1, with D uncertain. From germline, CDR1 is PRHDT and CDR2 FYEKMQ (reference sequence). The CDR3 contains 13 residues. The V end was cut by 6 bases, the J end by 0 bases, with 8 bases between.

V usage is TRBV24-1 and J usage is TRBJ2-3, with a weak D call TRBD2 (6 bases). The germline V gene encodes CDR1 KGHDR and CDR2 SFDVKD. The CDR3 runs to 14 residues. Trimming stripped 6 bases from V and 4 bases from J, with 13 bases between. DNA of the CDR3: TGTGCCACCAGTTCGCGGGGAGGCGCAGATACGCAGTATTTT. This codes for CATSSRGGADTQYF.

This sequence joins TRBV6-6 and TRBJ1-2; 9 bases are shared with TRBD1. Trimming took 5 bases from V and 8 from J; bases not matched to a gene: 18. CDR3 length: 17 residues. Looked up from germline, CDR1 is MNHNY and CDR2 is SVGAGI (reference sequence). The CDR3 bases are TGTGCCAGCAGTCCAAATCCGGGACAGGGAGGGCAGTTAGGCTACACCTTC. As protein: CASSPNPGQGGQLGYTF.

About this clone: Other DNA variants within this sample encode the same CDR3. The rearrangement links TRBV28 to TRBJ1-2; possible D gene TRBD1, 5 bases. The V end was cut by 3 bases, the J end by 8 bases, with 10 bases between. The CDR3 totals 12 residues. Germline lookup yields CDR1 MDHEN and CDR2 SYDVKM. The CDR3 region has the DNA TGTGCCAGCAGTTTGCGGGGGTACGGCTACACCTTC. It specifies CASSLRGYGYTF.

The chain links TRBV27 to TRBJ2-1, with 7 bases identical to TRBD2. This CDR3 comprises 14 residues. V was pared by 4 bases and J by 1 base, with 1 base of the junction left unmatched. Per the germline V gene, CDR1 is MNHEY and CDR2 is SMNVEV (reference sequence). The CDR3 DNA reads TGTGCCAGCAGTTGGGGGGGGTCCTACAATGAGCAGTTCTTC. It encodes CASSWGGSYNEQFF.

The chain links TRBV4-2 to TRBJ1-4, with D possibly matching TRBD1 (5 bases). The V gene's germline CDR1 is LGHNA and CDR2 YNFKEQ. The CDR3 consists of 17 residues. Trimming cost V 1 base and J 8 bases, with 20 bases left between them. DNA of the CDR3: TGTGCCAGCAGCCAAGGGGCAGGGAGAAGGACCGGGGAAAAACTGTTTTTT. Translated, it gives CASSQGAGRRTGEKLFF.

V usage is TRBV12-5 and J usage is TRBJ1-5, with 8 bases identical to TRBD1. This CDR3 comprises 21 residues. Trimming at V came to 0 bases and at J to 0 bases, leaving 16 bases not matched to a gene. CDR1 and CDR2 from the germline V gene are LGHNT and FRNRAP. DNA of the CDR3: TGTGCTAGTGGTTTGGTACTTTGGGGGACAGGTGAAGATCTTAGCAATCAGCCCCAGCATTTT. It specifies CASGLVLWGTGEDLSNQPQHF.

The V and J genes are TRBV7-6 and TRBJ1-1; D may be TRBD1 (5 bases). Germline CDR1 SGHVS, CDR2 FNYEAQ. The length of the CDR3 is 17 residues. V lost 5 bases to trimming and J lost 4 bases, with 23 bases between them. The CDR3 DNA reads as TGTGCCAGCAGCCGTCCGAGAGTCAGGGAGTCGGGCACTGAAGCTTTCTTT. It codes for CASSRPRVRESGTEAFF.

The chain employs TRBV5-1 and TRBJ2-3, with 9 nucleotides matching TRBD2. Looked up from germline, CDR1 is SGHRS and CDR2 is YFSETQ. After removal of 0 bases from V and 2 bases from J, the junction contained 7 bases not matched to a gene. The CDR3 consists of 17 residues. CDR3 coding DNA: TGCGCCAGCAGCTTGGAGTGGCGGGGGGGCCCCACAGATACGCAGTATTTT. It is translated as CASSLEWRGGPTDTQYF.

This chain joins TRBV7-6 and TRBJ1-1; D is uncertain. This CDR3 comprises 15 residues. V was clipped by 5 bases and J by 4 bases, with 17 bases between them. Germline V gene data show CDR1 as SGHVS and CDR2 as FNYEAQ. CDR3 sequence (DNA): TGTGCCAGCAGCACCGCGACCGGGTTGAGCACTGAAGCTTTCTTT. Translation gives CASSTATGLSTEAFF. The full variable domain, its missing parts supplied by reference TRBV7-6 and TRBJ1-1, is GAGVSQSPRYKVTKRGQDVALRCDPISGHVSLYWYRQALGQGPEFLTYFNYEAQQDKSGLPNDRFSAERPEGSISTLTIQRTEQRDSAMYRCASSTATGLSTEAFFGQGTRLTVV.

The V gene is TRBV19, the J gene TRBJ1-3, with D hard to call. Trimming took 3 bases from V and 0 from J, leaving 9 bases between them. This CDR3 is built from 15 residues. CDR1 and CDR2 from the germline V gene are LNHDA and SQIVND (reference sequence). DNA for the CDR3: TGTGCCAGTAGTATGGACTTAACCTCTGGAAACACCATATATTTT. Its protein product is CASSMDLTSGNTIYF. Full variable domain (rest looked up from reference TRBV19 and TRBJ1-3): DGGITQSPKYLFRKEGQNVTLSCEQNLNHDAMYWYRQDPGQGLRLIYYSQIVNDFQKGDIAEGYSVSREKKESFPLTVTSAQKNPTAFYLCASSMDLTSGNTIYFGEGSWLTVV.

V is TRBV2 and J is TRBJ1-5; TRBD1 is a possible D gene (5 bases). The CDR3 is 13 residues long. The germline V and J ends were trimmed by 7 bases and 6 bases, with 13 bases remaining between them. The germline CDR1 and CDR2 sequences are SNHLY and FYNNEI. The CDR3 DNA is TGTGCCAGCACCTACATCGGGGGTCAGCCCCAGCATTTT. Protein: CASTYIGGQPQHF.

This clone is a singleton in its sample. V and J are TRBV7-2 and TRBJ2-7; TRBD2 agrees at 7 bases. The CDR3 extends over 12 amino acids. Germline values: CDR1 SGHTA, CDR2 FQGNSA. Unmatched junction bases numbered 0, after V lost 4 bases and J lost 3 bases. The CDR3 region is CASSWGGYEQYF. The DNA for the CDR3 is TGTGCCAGCAGCTGGGGGGGCTACGAGCAGTACTTC. Full variable domain (missing parts from reference TRBV7-2 and TRBJ2-7): GAGVSQSPSNKVTEKGKDVELRCDPISGHTALYWYRQSLGQGLEFLIYFQGNSAPDKSGLPSDRFSAERTGGSVSTLTIQRTQQEDSAVYLCASSWGGYEQYFGPGTRLTVT.

The rearrangement uses TRBV18 and TRBJ2-1, with D perhaps being TRBD1 or TRBD2 (5 bases each). Trimming pared 4 bases from V and 1 base from J, leaving 11 bases between. The CDR3 loop spans 15 amino acids. Germline CDR1 is KGHSH and CDR2 is LQKENI. The DNA of the CDR3 is TGTGCCAGCTCACTCCGGGACGGATCCTACAATGAGCAGTTCTTC. Protein sequence: CASSLRDGSYNEQFF.

CDR3 DNA sequence: TGTGCCAGCAGTGTGGAGGGGCGCAATCAGCCCCAGCATTTT. Its protein product is CASSVEGRNQPQHF. The chain joins TRBV6-2 or TRBV6-3 to TRBJ1-5, with D tentatively TRBD1 (5 bases). Trimming left V 5 bases short and J 2 bases short, with 10 bases between. The CDR3 has 14 residues. Germline V gene data show CDR1 as MNHEY and CDR2 as SVGEGT.

V usage is TRBV7-9 and J usage is TRBJ2-7, with D perhaps matching TRBD2 (5 bases). V was pared by 5 bases and J by 4 bases, with 15 bases between. The germline V gene encodes CDR1 SEHNR and CDR2 FQNEAQ (reference sequence). CDR3 length: 14 residues. Here the CDR3 reads CASSLQRTWYEQYF. The DNA for the CDR3 is TGTGCCAGCAGCCTCCAGCGGACCTGGTACGAGCAGTACTTC. The entire variable domain, with the rest obtained from reference TRBV7-9 and TRBJ2-7, is as follows: DTGVSQNPRHKITKRGQNVTFRCDPISEHNRLYWYRQTLGQGPEFLTYFQNEAQLEKSRLLSDRFSAERPKGSFSTLEIQRTEQGDSAMYLCASSLQRTWYEQYFGPGTRLTVT.

This sequence joins TRBV19 and TRBJ2-7; the D gene is possibly TRBD1 (6 bases). This CDR3 has 14 residues. The germline V and J ends were trimmed by 4 bases and 4 bases, with 14 bases remaining between them. CDR1 and CDR2 (germline): LNHDA, SQIVND (reference sequence). CDR3 sequence: CASSSFGTPYEQYF. The CDR3 DNA sequence: TGTGCCAGTAGTAGCTTTGGGACACCTTACGAGCAGTACTTC.

The J gene is TRBJ2-1, the V gene TRBV24-1; D is possibly TRBD2 (5 bases). Trimming took 9 bases from V and 6 from J, leaving 20 bases between them. CDR1 is KGHDR, CDR2 SFDVKD, per germline. The CDR3 covers 15 residues. DNA of the CDR3: TGTGCCACCGAGTCTGTGTCGGCGGGCTTCAATGAGCAGTTCTTC. This translates into CATESVSAGFNEQFF.

The chain combines TRBV4-3 with TRBJ1-5, with D perhaps matching TRBD1 (6 bases). V lost 4 bases, J lost 5 bases, and 15 bases lay in between. CDR3 size: 15 residues. The germline V gene has CDR1 LGHNA and CDR2 YSLEER. The CDR3 is CASSLNRVSDQPQHF. The CDR3 nucleotides read TGCGCCAGCAGCCTAAACAGGGTGAGTGATCAGCCCCAGCATTTT.

J is TRBJ2-3 and V is TRBV7-9, with 10 bases matching TRBD1. J was trimmed by 4 bases and V by 8 bases; bases with no gene match: 9. Germline V lookup: CDR1 SEHNR, CDR2 FQNEAQ (reference sequence). This CDR3 comprises 15 residues. The CDR3 DNA reads as TGTGCCAGCGTTCGTCCCGGGACAGGGGCAGATACGCAGTATTTT. It is translated as CASVRPGTGADTQYF. The whole variable domain, remainder taken from reference TRBV7-9 and TRBJ2-3, is DTGVSQNPRHKITKRGQNVTFRCDPISEHNRLYWYRQTLGQGPEFLTYFQNEAQLEKSRLLSDRFSAERPKGSFSTLEIQRTEQGDSAMYLCASVRPGTGADTQYFGPGTRLTVL.

This clone was found a few times. DNA of the CDR3: TGTGCCAGCAGCTTGAGTGCCGACTCCTACGAGCAGTACTTC. It encodes CASSLSADSYEQYF. The J gene is TRBJ2-7, the V gene TRBV5-4; D is undetermined. The CDR3 covers 14 residues. The germline V and J ends were trimmed by 1 base and 0 bases, with 8 bases remaining between them. Germline V CDR1 and CDR2: SGHNT, YYREEE (reference sequence).

The chain combines TRBV2 with TRBJ2-5; D is ambiguous. Per germline, CDR1 SNHLY and CDR2 FYNNEI. The CDR3 loop spans 13 amino acids. Between the trimmed V and J ends, which lost 6 bases and 5 bases, there was a span of 13 bases. The CDR3 region is CASSVVRTETQYF. The CDR3 DNA follows: TGTGCCAGCAGCGTGGTCCGGACGGAGACCCAGTACTTC.

The J gene is TRBJ2-1, the V gene TRBV6-2 or TRBV6-3; D not certain. This CDR3 has 12 residues. Per germline, CDR1 MNHEY and CDR2 SVGEGT. Trimming stripped 0 bases from V and 10 bases from J, with 7 bases between. CDR3 loop: CASSYSMGEQFF. In DNA form, the CDR3 reads TGTGCCAGCAGTTACTCGATGGGGGAGCAGTTCTTC.

The DNA for the CDR3 is TGTGCCAGCAGAAGACAGGGGGCGCAGGGCTATGGCTACACCTTC. Protein: CASRRQGAQGYGYTF. The chain uses TRBV28 and TRBJ1-2; TRBD1 aligns across 10 bases. Germline CDR1 reads MDHEN; CDR2 reads SYDVKM. The CDR3 sequence is 15 residues long. J gave up 4 bases and V 6 bases, and 8 bases lay outside the gene matches.

The chain carries TRBV19 and TRBJ1-3; D remains ambiguous. Trimming took off 7 bases at V and 0 bases at J, with 13 bases between the two ends. The CDR3 contains 15 residues. Germline CDR1 LNHDA, CDR2 SQIVND (reference sequence). The CDR3 here is CASNTDLSSGNTIYF. The CDR3 nucleotides read TGTGCCAGTAATACGGACCTAAGCTCTGGAAACACCATATATTTT.